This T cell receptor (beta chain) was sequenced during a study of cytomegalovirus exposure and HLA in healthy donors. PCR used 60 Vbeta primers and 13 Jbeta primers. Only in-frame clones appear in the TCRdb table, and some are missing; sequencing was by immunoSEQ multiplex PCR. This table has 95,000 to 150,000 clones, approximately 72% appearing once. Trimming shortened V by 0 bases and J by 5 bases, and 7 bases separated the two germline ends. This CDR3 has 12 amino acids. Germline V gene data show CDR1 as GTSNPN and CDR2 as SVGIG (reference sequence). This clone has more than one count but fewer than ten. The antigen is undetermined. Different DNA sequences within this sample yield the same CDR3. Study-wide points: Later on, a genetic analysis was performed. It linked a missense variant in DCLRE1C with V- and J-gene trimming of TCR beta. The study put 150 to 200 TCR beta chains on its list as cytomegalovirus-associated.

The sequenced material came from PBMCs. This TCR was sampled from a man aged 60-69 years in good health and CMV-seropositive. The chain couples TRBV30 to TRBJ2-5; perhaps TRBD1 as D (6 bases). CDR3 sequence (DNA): TGTGCCTGGAGTGTCCAGGGGGAGACCCAGTACTTC. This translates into CAWSVQGETQYF.